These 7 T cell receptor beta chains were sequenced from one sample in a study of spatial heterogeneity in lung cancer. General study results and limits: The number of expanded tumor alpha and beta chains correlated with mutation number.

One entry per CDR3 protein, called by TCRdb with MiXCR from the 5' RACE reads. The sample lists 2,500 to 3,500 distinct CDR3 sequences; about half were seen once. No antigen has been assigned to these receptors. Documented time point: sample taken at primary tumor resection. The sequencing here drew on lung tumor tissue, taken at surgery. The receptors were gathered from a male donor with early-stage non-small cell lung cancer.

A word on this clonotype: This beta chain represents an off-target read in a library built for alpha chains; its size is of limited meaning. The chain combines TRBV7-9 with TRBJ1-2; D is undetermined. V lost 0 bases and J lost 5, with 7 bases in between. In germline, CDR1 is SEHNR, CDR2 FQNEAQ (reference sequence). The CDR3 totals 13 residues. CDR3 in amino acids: CASSLATQYGYTF. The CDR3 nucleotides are TGTGCCAGCAGCTTAGCAACACAGTATGGCTACACCTTC.

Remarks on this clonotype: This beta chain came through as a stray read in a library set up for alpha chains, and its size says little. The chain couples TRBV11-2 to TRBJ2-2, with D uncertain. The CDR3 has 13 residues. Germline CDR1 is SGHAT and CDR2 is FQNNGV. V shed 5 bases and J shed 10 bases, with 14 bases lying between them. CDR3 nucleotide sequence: TGTGCCAGCAGCCTCTCCCGAGACACGGAGCTGTTTTTT. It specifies CASSLSRDTELFF.

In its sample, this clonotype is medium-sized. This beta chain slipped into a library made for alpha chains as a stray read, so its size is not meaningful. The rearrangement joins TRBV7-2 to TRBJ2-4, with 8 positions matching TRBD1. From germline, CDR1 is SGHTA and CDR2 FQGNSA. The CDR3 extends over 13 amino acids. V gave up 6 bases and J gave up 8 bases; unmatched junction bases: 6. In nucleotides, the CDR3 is TGTGCCAGCAGACCGACAGGGGCCTACATTCAGTACTTC. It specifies CASRPTGAYIQYF.

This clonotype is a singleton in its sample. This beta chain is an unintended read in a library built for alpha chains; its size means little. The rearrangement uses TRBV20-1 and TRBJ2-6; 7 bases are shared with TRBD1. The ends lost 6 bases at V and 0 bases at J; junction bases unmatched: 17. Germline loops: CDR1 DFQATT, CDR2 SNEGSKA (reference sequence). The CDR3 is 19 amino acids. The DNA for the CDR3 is TGCAGTGCCCCCGCTAGACAGGGCTCCAAATACTCTGGGGCCAACGTCCTGACTTTC. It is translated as CSAPARQGSKYSGANVLTF.

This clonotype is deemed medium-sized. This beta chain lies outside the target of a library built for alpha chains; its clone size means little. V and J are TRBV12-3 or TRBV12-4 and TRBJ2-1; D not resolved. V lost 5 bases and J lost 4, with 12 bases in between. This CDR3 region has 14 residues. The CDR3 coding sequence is TGTGCCAGCAGTCCCGGGCTAGTGTACAATGAGCAGTTCTTC. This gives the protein CASSPGLVYNEQFF.

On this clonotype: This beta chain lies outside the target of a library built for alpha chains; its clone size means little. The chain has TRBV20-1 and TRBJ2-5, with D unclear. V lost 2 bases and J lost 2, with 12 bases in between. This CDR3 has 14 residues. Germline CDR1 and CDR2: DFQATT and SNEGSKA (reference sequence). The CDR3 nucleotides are TGCAGTGCTAGATTGTGGCAGACACAAGAGACCCAGTACTTC. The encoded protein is CSARLWQTQETQYF.

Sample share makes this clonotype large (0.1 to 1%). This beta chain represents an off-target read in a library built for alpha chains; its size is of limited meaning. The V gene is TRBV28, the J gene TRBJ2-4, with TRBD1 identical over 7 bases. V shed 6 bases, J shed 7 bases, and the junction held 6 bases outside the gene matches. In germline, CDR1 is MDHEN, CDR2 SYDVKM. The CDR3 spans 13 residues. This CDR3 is CASRRTGVNIQYF. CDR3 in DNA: TGTGCCAGCAGACGAACAGGGGTCAACATTCAGTACTTC.